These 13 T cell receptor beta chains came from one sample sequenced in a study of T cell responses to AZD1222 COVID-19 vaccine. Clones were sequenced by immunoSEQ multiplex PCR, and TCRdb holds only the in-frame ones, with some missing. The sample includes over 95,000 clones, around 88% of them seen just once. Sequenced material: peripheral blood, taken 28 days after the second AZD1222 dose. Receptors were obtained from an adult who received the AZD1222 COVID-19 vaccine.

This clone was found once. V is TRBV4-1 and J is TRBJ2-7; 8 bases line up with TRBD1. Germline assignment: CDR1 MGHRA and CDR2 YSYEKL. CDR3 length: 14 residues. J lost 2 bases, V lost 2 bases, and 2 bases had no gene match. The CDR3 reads CASSQRTGTYEQYF. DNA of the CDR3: TGCGCCAGCAGCCAAAGGACAGGGACCTACGAGCAGTACTTC.

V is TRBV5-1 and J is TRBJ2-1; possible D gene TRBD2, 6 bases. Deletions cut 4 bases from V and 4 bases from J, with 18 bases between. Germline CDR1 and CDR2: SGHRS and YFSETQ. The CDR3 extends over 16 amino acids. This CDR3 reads CASSPSAGTVYNEQFF. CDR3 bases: TGCGCCAGCAGCCCCTCGGCGGGGACGGTATACAATGAGCAGTTCTTC. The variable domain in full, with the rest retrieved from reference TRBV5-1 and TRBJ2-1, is KAGVTQTPRYLIKTRGQQVTLSCSPISGHRSVSWYQQTPGQGLQFLFEYFSETQRNKGNFPGRFSGRQFSNSRSEMNVSTLELGDSALYLCASSPSAGTVYNEQFFGPGTRLTVL.

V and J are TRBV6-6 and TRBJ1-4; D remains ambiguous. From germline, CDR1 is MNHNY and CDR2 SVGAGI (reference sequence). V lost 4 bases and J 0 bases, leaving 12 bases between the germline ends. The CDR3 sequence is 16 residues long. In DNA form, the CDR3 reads TGTGCCAGCAGTTCGGGCAGCTCAGCAACTAATGAAAAACTGTTTTTT. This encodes CASSSGSSATNEKLFF.

The CDR3 loop is CASSEVVEAITF. The CDR3 DNA follows: TGTGCCAGCAGTGAAGTGGTGGAAGCAATAACCTTC. The chain recombines TRBV6-1 with TRBJ1-2; no firm D call. Germline loops: CDR1 MNHNS, CDR2 SASEGT. V was clipped by 1 base and J by 14 bases, with 14 bases between them. There are 12 residues in the CDR3.

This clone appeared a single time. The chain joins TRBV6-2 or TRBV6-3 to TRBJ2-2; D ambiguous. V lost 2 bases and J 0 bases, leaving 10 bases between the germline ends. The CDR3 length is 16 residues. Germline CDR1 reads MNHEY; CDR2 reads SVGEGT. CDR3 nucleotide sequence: TGTGCCAGCAGTTACCTTCACGTCTCGAACACCGGGGAGCTGTTTTTT. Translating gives CASSYLHVSNTGELFF.

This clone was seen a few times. In DNA, the CDR3 is TGTGCCAGACACGCACAGGGCTCTGGAAACACCATATATTTT. It encodes CARHAQGSGNTIYF. The chain couples TRBV7-9 to TRBJ1-3, with a possible D match to TRBD1 (6 bases). The CDR3 totals 14 residues. Trimming left V 9 bases short and J 0 bases short, with 12 bases between. Germline values: CDR1 SEHNR, CDR2 FQNEAQ (reference sequence).

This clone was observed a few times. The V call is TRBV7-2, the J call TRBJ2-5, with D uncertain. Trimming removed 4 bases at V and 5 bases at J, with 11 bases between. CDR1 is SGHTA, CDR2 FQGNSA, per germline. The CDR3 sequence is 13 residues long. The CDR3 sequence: CASSSQIGETQYF. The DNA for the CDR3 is TGTGCCAGCAGCTCCCAAATCGGGGAGACCCAGTACTTC.

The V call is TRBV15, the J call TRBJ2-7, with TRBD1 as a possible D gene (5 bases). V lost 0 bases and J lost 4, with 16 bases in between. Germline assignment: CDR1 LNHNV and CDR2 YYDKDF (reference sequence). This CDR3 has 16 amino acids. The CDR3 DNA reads TGTGCCACCAGCAGAGAACGAACCCTAGGGGCTTACGAGCAGTACTTC. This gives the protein CATSRERTLGAYEQYF.

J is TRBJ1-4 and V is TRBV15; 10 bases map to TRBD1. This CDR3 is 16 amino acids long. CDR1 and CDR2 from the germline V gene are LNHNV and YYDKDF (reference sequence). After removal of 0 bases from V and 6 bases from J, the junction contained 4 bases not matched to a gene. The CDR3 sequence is CATSRDLGTGDEKLFF. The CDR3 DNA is TGTGCCACCAGCAGAGATCTAGGGACAGGGGATGAAAAACTGTTTTTT.

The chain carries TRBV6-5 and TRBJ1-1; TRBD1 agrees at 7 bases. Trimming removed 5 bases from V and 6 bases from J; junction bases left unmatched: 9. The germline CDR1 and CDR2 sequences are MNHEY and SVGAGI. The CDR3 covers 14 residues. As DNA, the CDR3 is TGTGCCAGCAGTAACAGGGGAGGGATTGCTGAAGCTTTCTTT. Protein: CASSNRGGIAEAFF.

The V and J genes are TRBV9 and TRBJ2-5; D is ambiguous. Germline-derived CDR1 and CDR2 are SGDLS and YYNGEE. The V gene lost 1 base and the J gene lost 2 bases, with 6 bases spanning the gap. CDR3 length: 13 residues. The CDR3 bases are TGTGCCAGCAGCGTACGGTTACAAGAGACCCAGTACTTC. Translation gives CASSVRLQETQYF.

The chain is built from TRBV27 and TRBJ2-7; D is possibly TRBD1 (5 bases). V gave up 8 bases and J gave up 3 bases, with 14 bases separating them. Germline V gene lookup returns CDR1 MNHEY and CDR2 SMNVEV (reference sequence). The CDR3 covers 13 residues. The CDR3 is CASRRDRSYEQYF. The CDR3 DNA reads TGTGCCAGCCGACGAGACAGAAGCTACGAGCAGTACTTC.

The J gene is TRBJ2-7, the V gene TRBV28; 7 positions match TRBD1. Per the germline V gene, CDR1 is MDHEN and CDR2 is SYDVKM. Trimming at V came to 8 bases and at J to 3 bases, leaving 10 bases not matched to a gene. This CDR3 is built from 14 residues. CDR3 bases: TGTGCCAGCCTGGGGTTCGGGACAGTCTACGAGCAGTACTTC. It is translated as CASLGFGTVYEQYF.